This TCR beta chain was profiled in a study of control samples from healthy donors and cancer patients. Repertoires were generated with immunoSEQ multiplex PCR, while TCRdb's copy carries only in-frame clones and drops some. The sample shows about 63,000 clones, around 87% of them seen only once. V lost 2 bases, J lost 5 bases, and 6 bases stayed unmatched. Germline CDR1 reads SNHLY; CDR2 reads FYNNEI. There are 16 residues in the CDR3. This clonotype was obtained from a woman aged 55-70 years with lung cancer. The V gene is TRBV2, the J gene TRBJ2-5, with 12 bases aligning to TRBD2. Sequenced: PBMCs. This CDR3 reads CASSERLAGDRETQYF. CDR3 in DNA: TGTGCCAGCAGTGAAAGACTAGCGGGGGACCGGGAGACCCAGTACTTC.